A single sample gave rise to the 27 T cell receptor beta chains below, sequenced in a study of T cell changes during pregnancy in multiple sclerosis. The repertoire was sequenced with immunoSEQ multiplex PCR; TCRdb's copy has only in-frame clones and lacks some. The table lists about 57,000 clones, about 91% of them singletons. The source was peripheral blood, collected after pregnancy. These receptors were taken from a female donor in good health, enrolled as a control in a pregnancy study.

This chain uses TRBV5-1 with TRBJ2-7; 13 nucleotides agree with TRBD2. Germline loops: CDR1 SGHRS, CDR2 YFSETQ. The J segment lost 4 bases and the V segment lost 4 bases, leaving 5 bases of the junction unmatched. This CDR3 is 15 amino acids long. This CDR3 is CASSPGLAGMYEQYF. CDR3 bases: TGCGCCAGCAGCCCGGGACTAGCGGGAATGTACGAGCAGTACTTC.

The V and J genes are TRBV5-1 and TRBJ1-1; no clear D. Germline V CDR1 and CDR2: SGHRS, YFSETQ. The germline V and J ends were trimmed by 7 bases and 5 bases, with 15 bases remaining between them. The CDR3 sequence is 13 residues long. DNA for the CDR3: TGCGCCAGCCATACGGGAGTTGGGACTGAAGCTTTCTTT. Its translation is CASHTGVGTEAFF.

This clone was detected only once. The rearrangement uses TRBV15 and TRBJ2-1; D is possibly TRBD1 (6 bases). Germline V gene sequence: CDR1 LNHNV, CDR2 YYDKDF (reference sequence). CDR3 length equals 13 residues. Trimming left V 7 bases short and J 2 bases short, with 9 bases between. This chain's CDR3 is CATTDSPYNEQFF. CDR3 in DNA: TGTGCCACCACGGACAGTCCCTACAATGAGCAGTTCTTC.

This rearrangement joins TRBV5-1 to TRBJ1-6; the match to TRBD1 covers 8 bases. Trimming took 0 bases from V and 9 from J; bases not matched to a gene: 5. Germline V CDR1 and CDR2: SGHRS, YFSETQ. The CDR3 consists of 15 residues. CDR3 nucleotide sequence: TGCGCCAGCAGCTTGGGACAGGGGTTGAGTTCACCCCTCCACTTT. It codes for CASSLGQGLSSPLHF.

This chain joins TRBV7-2 and TRBJ2-3; TRBD2 is a possible D gene (6 bases). The V end was cut by 4 bases, the J end by 0 bases, with 11 bases between. Germline CDR1 reads SGHTA; CDR2 reads FQGNSA. The length of the CDR3 is 15 residues. The CDR3 region is CASSWGTPSTDTQYF. In nucleotides, the CDR3 is TGTGCCAGCAGCTGGGGGACTCCTAGCACAGATACGCAGTATTTT.

The J gene is TRBJ2-7, the V gene TRBV7-8; TRBD1 aligns across 10 bases. Germline CDR1 is SGHVS and CDR2 is FQNEAQ. CDR3 length equals 15 residues. V trimming: 5 bases; J trimming: 2 bases; junction bases outside the gene matches: 6. The CDR3 spells CASSLTDRGPYEQYF. As DNA, the CDR3 is TGTGCCAGCAGCCTTACCGACAGGGGGCCCTACGAGCAGTACTTC. Combining the CDR3 with reference TRBV7-8 and TRBJ2-7 gives the whole variable domain GAGVSQSPRYKVAKRGQDVALRCDPISGHVSLFWYQQALGQGPEFLTYFQNEAQLDKSGLPSDRFFAERPEGSVSTLKIQRTQQEDSAVYLCASSLTDRGPYEQYFGPGTRLTVT.

V and J are TRBV29-1 and TRBJ1-1; no clear D gene. This CDR3 has 13 residues. CDR1 is SQVTM, CDR2 ANQGSEA, per germline. Between the trimmed V and J ends, which lost 3 bases and 1 base, there was a span of 9 bases. The CDR3 reads CSVESVPNTEAFF. In DNA, the CDR3 is TGCAGCGTTGAGTCAGTGCCGAACACTGAAGCTTTCTTT.

V is TRBV19 and J is TRBJ1-1, with D unclear. The germline CDR1 and CDR2 sequences are LNHDA and SQIVND (reference sequence). There are 14 residues in the CDR3. Trimming left V 6 bases short and J 0 bases short, with 11 bases between. In nucleotides, the CDR3 is TGTGCCAGTAGCCGAACATTGTTGAACACTGAAGCTTTCTTT. This encodes CASSRTLLNTEAFF.

The chain joins TRBV6-1 to TRBJ1-5, with 7 nucleotides matching TRBD1. V shed 6 bases and J 4 bases; nucleotides not matched to a gene: 9. The CDR3 loop spans 15 amino acids. Germline-derived CDR1 and CDR2 are MNHNS and SASEGT. CDR3 in amino acids: CASSSGQAGNQPQHF. The DNA for the CDR3 is TGTGCCAGCAGCTCTGGACAGGCGGGGAATCAGCCCCAGCATTTT.

The chain uses TRBV5-1 and TRBJ1-1; tentatively, D is TRBD1 (5 bases). The CDR3 sequence is 14 residues long. V was pared by 3 bases and J by 4 bases, with 13 bases between. The germline gives CDR1 SGHRS, CDR2 YFSETQ. For the CDR3, the DNA is TGCGCCAGCAGCTCGGGGGGGGAGCTCACTGAAGCTTTCTTT. This encodes CASSSGGELTEAFF.

In DNA, the CDR3 is TGCAGTGCTGAGGTGGAGGATACGCAGTATTTT. It codes for CSAEVEDTQYF. This chain uses TRBV20-1 with TRBJ2-3, with D unresolved. This CDR3 region has 11 residues. Trimming pared 5 bases from V and 6 bases from J, leaving 9 bases between. The germline V gene has CDR1 DFQATT and CDR2 SNEGSKA (reference sequence).

In DNA form, the CDR3 reads TGTGCCAGCAGTTTATGGGGCACGGCCTCGGCTGAAAAACTGTTTTTT. It translates to CASSLWGTASAEKLFF. The V gene is TRBV28, the J gene TRBJ1-4; D unclear. This CDR3 has 16 amino acids. Trimming took 0 bases from V and 7 from J, leaving 15 bases between them. CDR1 is MDHEN, CDR2 SYDVKM, per germline.

This chain joins TRBV27 and TRBJ2-2; no clear D. Germline V CDR1 and CDR2: MNHEY, SMNVEV (reference sequence). V was trimmed by 8 bases and J by 10 bases, leaving 14 bases between them. This CDR3 is built from 12 residues. DNA of the CDR3: TGTGCCAGCGCTGCCACCACAATGGAGCTGTTTTTT. Amino acid sequence: CASAATTMELFF.

The chain couples TRBV19 to TRBJ2-2, with 10 nucleotides matching TRBD1. V lost 5 bases, J lost 5 bases, and 5 bases stayed unmatched. Germline values: CDR1 LNHDA, CDR2 SQIVND (reference sequence). This CDR3 is built from 15 residues. The chain's CDR3 is CASSLRDRGTGELFF. DNA of the CDR3: TGTGCCAGTAGTCTCCGGGACAGGGGAACCGGGGAGCTGTTTTTT.

The chain recombines TRBV19 with TRBJ2-3; TRBD1 is a possible D gene (6 bases). The V gene lost 6 bases and the J gene lost 5 bases, with 12 bases spanning the gap. Per the germline V gene, CDR1 is LNHDA and CDR2 is SQIVND (reference sequence). The CDR3 is 13 amino acids. The CDR3 DNA follows: TGTGCCAGTAGCCCTATACAGGGAGATACGCAGTATTTT. It is translated as CASSPIQGDTQYF.

This chain uses TRBV5-1 with TRBJ2-1; 9 nucleotides align to TRBD2. Germline V gene sequence: CDR1 SGHRS, CDR2 YFSETQ. This CDR3 has 15 amino acids. V gave up 2 bases and J gave up 2 bases; unmatched junction bases: 2. The CDR3: CASSFTSGPYNEQFF. Here the CDR3 DNA reads TGCGCCAGCAGCTTTACTAGCGGGCCCTACAATGAGCAGTTCTTC.

J is TRBJ1-5 and V is TRBV5-1, with TRBD1 identical over 9 bases. CDR1 is SGHRS, CDR2 YFSETQ, per germline. V trimming: 4 bases; J trimming: 2 bases; junction bases outside the gene matches: 4. The CDR3 is 15 amino acids. This CDR3 reads CASSRDRDGNQPQHF. CDR3 DNA: TGCGCCAGCAGCAGGGACAGGGATGGCAATCAGCCCCAGCATTTT.

This clone was seen a single time. The chain recombines TRBV28 with TRBJ1-1, with 9 bases that match TRBD1. Germline CDR1 is MDHEN and CDR2 is SYDVKM. The CDR3 sequence is 16 residues long. After removal of 5 bases from V and 2 bases from J, the junction contained 9 bases not matched to a gene. DNA of the CDR3: TGTGCCAGCAGTACAGGGGGCGAGAAGGGAAACACTGAAGCTTTCTTT. Translation: CASSTGGEKGNTEAFF.

The chain combines TRBV5-1 with TRBJ1-2; possible D gene TRBD1, 5 bases. The V end was cut by 5 bases, the J end by 2 bases, with 19 bases between. The CDR3 has 16 amino acids. Germline CDR1 SGHRS, CDR2 YFSETQ. CDR3 region: CASSRTTGVGNYGYTF. CDR3 sequence (DNA): TGCGCCAGCAGTCGCACGACGGGGGTTGGGAACTATGGCTACACCTTC. Full variable domain (missing parts from reference TRBV5-1 and TRBJ1-2): KAGVTQTPRYLIKTRGQQVTLSCSPISGHRSVSWYQQTPGQGLQFLFEYFSETQRNKGNFPGRFSGRQFSNSRSEMNVSTLELGDSALYLCASSRTTGVGNYGYTFGSGTRLTVV.

V usage is TRBV10-3 and J usage is TRBJ2-7, with 11 positions matching TRBD2. The CDR3 covers 14 residues. Germline-derived CDR1 and CDR2 are ENHRY and SYGVKD. Germline trimming cut 11 bases from V and 6 bases from J; bases unmatched to any gene: 12. DNA of the CDR3: TGTGCCGTCGCCTTACTAGCGGGAGCGGGCGAGCAGTACTTC. It encodes CAVALLAGAGEQYF.

The rearrangement joins TRBV30 to TRBJ1-2; 12 bases align to TRBD1. Germline-derived CDR1 and CDR2 are GTSNPN and SVGIG (reference sequence). The CDR3 runs to 16 residues. With V trimmed by 2 bases and J by 8 bases, 12 bases remained unmatched. Here the CDR3 reads CAWSLTTGDRGLGYTF. Here the CDR3 DNA reads TGTGCCTGGAGTCTCACGACCGGGGACAGGGGGCTAGGCTACACCTTC.

The chain uses TRBV7-9 and TRBJ1-2; tentative D call: TRBD1 (6 bases). The CDR3 spans 15 residues. V was pared by 4 bases and J by 5 bases, with 17 bases between. Germline V gene sequence: CDR1 SEHNR, CDR2 FQNEAQ (reference sequence). The CDR3 nucleotides are TGTGCCAGCAGCTACAACGGGGGGGACATTTATGGCTACACCTTC. Translating gives CASSYNGGDIYGYTF.

V gene TRBV6-5 combines with J gene TRBJ2-7; the match to TRBD2 covers 12 bases. CDR3 size: 15 residues. CDR1 and CDR2 from the germline V gene are MNHEY and SVGAGI. J lost 4 bases, V lost 8 bases, and 9 bases had no gene match. CDR3 in DNA: TGTGCCAGCCGAGGACTAGCGGGATTGTTTTACGAGCAGTACTTC. This sequence encodes CASRGLAGLFYEQYF.

The chain employs TRBV2 and TRBJ1-2, with D hard to call. The germline V gene encodes CDR1 SNHLY and CDR2 FYNNEI. CDR3 length: 15 amino acids. Trimming pared 6 bases from V and 1 base from J, leaving 15 bases between. This CDR3 is CASRAEQGVNYGYTF. Here the CDR3 DNA reads TGTGCCAGCAGGGCCGAACAAGGAGTTAACTATGGCTACACCTTC. Full variable domain (remainder filled in from reference TRBV2 and TRBJ1-2): EPEVTQTPSHQVTQMGQEVILRCVPISNHLYFYWYRQILGQKVEFLVSFYNNEISEKSEIFDDQFSVERPDGSNFTLKIRSTKLEDSAMYFCASRAEQGVNYGYTFGSGTRLTVV.

This sequence joins TRBV7-2 and TRBJ1-1; 7 bases align to TRBD1. The germline gives CDR1 SGHTA, CDR2 FQGNSA. The CDR3 extends over 13 amino acids. Trimming removed 1 base from V and 11 bases from J; junction bases left unmatched: 7. The CDR3 region is CASSLEYTGDAFF. The CDR3 DNA is TGTGCCAGCAGCTTAGAGTACACAGGGGATGCTTTCTTT.

The chain uses TRBV7-2 and TRBJ1-2; tentative D call: TRBD1 (6 bases). This CDR3 comprises 15 residues. Between the trimmed V and J ends, which lost 5 bases and 5 bases, there was a span of 18 bases. Germline V lookup: CDR1 SGHTA, CDR2 FQGNSA. The CDR3 is CASSTIIGGGYGYTF. The CDR3 nucleotides are TGTGCCAGCAGCACAATAATAGGGGGGGGGTATGGCTACACCTTC.

The table lists this clone with many counts. This chain joins TRBV6-4 and TRBJ2-1, with 7 nucleotides matching TRBD2. J was trimmed by 2 bases and V by 3 bases; bases with no gene match: 4. This CDR3 has 15 amino acids. Germline V CDR1 and CDR2: MRHNA, SNTAGT. The CDR3 spells CASSEGGGPYNEQFF. The CDR3 DNA follows: TGTGCCAGCAGTGAGGGGGGAGGGCCCTACAATGAGCAGTTCTTC.